The source of this TCR beta chain is a study of OX40 agonist ivuxolimab in advanced cancers. Remarks on this clone: The target antigen is unknown.

The table came from immunoSEQ multiplex PCR; TCRdb's copy has only in-frame clones and leaves some out. The data hold 55,000 to 80,000 clones, with roughly 87% observed a single time. V dropped 0 bases and J dropped 7 bases, with 12 bases sitting between them. This CDR3 region has 14 residues. Germline lookup yields CDR1 ENHRY and CDR2 SYGVKD. General study results and limits: Antigen targets of the expanded peripheral T cells went undetermined. More expanded clones were seen, on average, in CD8+ T cells than in CD4+. The CD4+ and CD8+ T cells in the blood had expanded clonally by week 6 at 0.1 to 3.0 mg/kg.

Researchers took blood at baseline, on cycle 4 day 1, and on cycle 7 day 1. Here the sequenced sample was CD4+ or CD8+ T cells sorted from blood, taken in a trial of the OX40 agonist ivuxolimab. The chain uses TRBV10-3 and TRBJ2-5, with a weak D call TRBD2 (6 bases). This receptor was identified in an adult with an advanced solid tumor such as melanoma, head and neck, liver or kidney cancer. CDR3 nucleotides: TGTGCCATCAGTGAGTCCAAGGCCGGGGGGACCCAGTACTTC. This gives the protein CAISESKAGGTQYF.